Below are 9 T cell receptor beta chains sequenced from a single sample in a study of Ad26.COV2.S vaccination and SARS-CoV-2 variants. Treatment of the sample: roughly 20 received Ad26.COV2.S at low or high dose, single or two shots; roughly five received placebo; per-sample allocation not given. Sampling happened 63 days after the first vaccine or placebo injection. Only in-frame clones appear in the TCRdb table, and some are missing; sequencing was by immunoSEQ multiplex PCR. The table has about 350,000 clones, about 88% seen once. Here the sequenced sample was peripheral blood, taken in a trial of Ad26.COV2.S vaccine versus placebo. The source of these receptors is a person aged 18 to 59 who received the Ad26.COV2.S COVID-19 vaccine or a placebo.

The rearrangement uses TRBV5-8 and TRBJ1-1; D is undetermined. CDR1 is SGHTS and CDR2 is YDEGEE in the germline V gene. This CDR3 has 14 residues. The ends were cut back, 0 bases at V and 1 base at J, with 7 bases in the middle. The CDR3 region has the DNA TGTGCCAGCAGCTTGGCCGGTCGGAACACTGAAGCTTTCTTT. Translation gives CASSLAGRNTEAFF.

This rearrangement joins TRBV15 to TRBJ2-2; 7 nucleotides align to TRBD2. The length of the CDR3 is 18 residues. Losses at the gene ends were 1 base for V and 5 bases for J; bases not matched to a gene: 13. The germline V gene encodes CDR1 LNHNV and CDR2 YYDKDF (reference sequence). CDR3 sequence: CATSRGSLARTGTGELFF. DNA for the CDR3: TGTGCCACCAGCAGAGGATCACTAGCGAGGACGGGTACCGGGGAGCTGTTTTTT. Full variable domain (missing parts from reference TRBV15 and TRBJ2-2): DAMVIQNPRYQVTQFGKPVTLSCSQTLNHNVMYWYQQKSSQAPKLLFHYYDKDFNNEADTPDNFQSRRPNTSFCFLDIRSPGLGDTAMYLCATSRGSLARTGTGELFFGEGSRLTVL.

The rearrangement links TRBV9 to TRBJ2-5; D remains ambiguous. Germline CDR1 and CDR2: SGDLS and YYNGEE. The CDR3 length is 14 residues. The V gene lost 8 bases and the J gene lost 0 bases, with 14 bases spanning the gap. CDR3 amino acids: CARPFSLHQETQYF. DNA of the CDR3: TGTGCCAGACCGTTTAGCTTACACCAAGAGACCCAGTACTTC.

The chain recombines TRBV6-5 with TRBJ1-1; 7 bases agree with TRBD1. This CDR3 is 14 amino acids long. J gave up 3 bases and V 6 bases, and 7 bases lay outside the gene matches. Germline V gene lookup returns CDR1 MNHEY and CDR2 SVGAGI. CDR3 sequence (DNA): TGTGCCAGCAGCAGGGGGGTCCTGGACACTGAAGCTTTCTTT. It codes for CASSRGVLDTEAFF.

For the CDR3, the DNA is TGTGCCATCAGTGAGTCAGGAGACCCATACAATGAGCAGTTCTTC. It translates to CAISESGDPYNEQFF. The chain is built from TRBV10-3 and TRBJ2-1; D remains unclear. This CDR3 has 15 amino acids. V lost 0 bases to trimming and J lost 4 bases, with 10 bases between them. Germline loops: CDR1 ENHRY, CDR2 SYGVKD.

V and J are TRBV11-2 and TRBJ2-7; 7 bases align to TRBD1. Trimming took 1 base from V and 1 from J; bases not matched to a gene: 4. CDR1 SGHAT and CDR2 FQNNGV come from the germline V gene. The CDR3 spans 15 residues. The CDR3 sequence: CASSLVTGASYEQYF. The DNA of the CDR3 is TGTGCCAGCAGCTTAGTAACAGGGGCATCCTACGAGCAGTACTTC.

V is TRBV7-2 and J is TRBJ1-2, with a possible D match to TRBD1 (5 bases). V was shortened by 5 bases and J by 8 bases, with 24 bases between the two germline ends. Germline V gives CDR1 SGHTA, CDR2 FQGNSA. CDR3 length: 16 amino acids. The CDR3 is CASSPPLTGTVGGYTF. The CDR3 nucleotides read TGTGCCAGCAGCCCACCTTTAACCGGGACGGTCGGGGGCTACACCTTC.

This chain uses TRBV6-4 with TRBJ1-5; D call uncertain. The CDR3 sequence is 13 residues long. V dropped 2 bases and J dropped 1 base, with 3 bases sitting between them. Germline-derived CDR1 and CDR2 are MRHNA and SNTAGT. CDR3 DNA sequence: TGTGCCAGCAGTGACGGGAGCAATCAGCCCCAGCATTTT. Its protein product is CASSDGSNQPQHF.

The CDR3 DNA sequence: TGTGCCAGCAGCCGGGTGAACACTGAAGCTTTCTTT. Amino acids: CASSRVNTEAFF. The chain is built from TRBV3-1 (or the pseudogene TRBV3-2) and TRBJ1-1; the D is unclear. The V end was cut by 4 bases, the J end by 0 bases, with 3 bases between. In germline, CDR1 is LGHDT, CDR2 YNNKEL (reference sequence). There are 12 residues in the CDR3.